The clone carrying this T cell receptor beta chain appeared a few times. This specimen belongs to a study of T cells after yellow fever vaccination. TCRdb called the 5' RACE reads again in MiXCR, with one record for every CDR3 protein. The table records about 58,000 distinct CDR3 sequences, around 6.2% of them present only once. With V trimmed by 1 base and J by 3 bases, 3 bases remained unmatched. CDR3 length: 14 residues. The germline CDR1 and CDR2 sequences are MNHEY and SMNVEV (reference sequence). The sequence came from a man between 18 and 35 years old who received the YFV17D yellow fever vaccine. The sample consisted of PBMCs, either bulk or a sorted T-cell subset (CD4+, CD8+, memory, or dextramer-sorted; not recorded which), taken on the day of the yellow fever booster vaccination. The V gene is TRBV27, the J gene TRBJ2-7; TRBD2 matches at 7 bases. As DNA, the CDR3 is TGTGCCAGCAGTTTATACGGGGGGAGCTACGAGCAGTACTTC. Translated, it gives CASSLYGGSYEQYF.